This T cell receptor (beta chain) was retrieved from a study of blood T cell repertoires in COVID-19. Data came from immunoSEQ multiplex PCR; TCRdb stores just in-frame clones and leaves some out. The sample has some 300,000 clones, around 91% seen once; the top ten hold around 4.5%. V gave up 3 bases and J gave up 0 bases, with 10 bases separating them. This CDR3 has 15 residues. Germline-derived CDR1 and CDR2 are SGHTA and FQGTGA. Material: PBMCs or T cells enriched from blood (not recorded which). This sequence originates from a woman between 18 and 30 years old with acute COVID-19. The chain is built from TRBV7-3 and TRBJ2-3, with D possibly being TRBD1 (5 bases). The CDR3 region has the DNA TGTGCCAGCAGCTTCAGGGAAACTAGCACAGATACGCAGTATTTT. Translated, it gives CASSFRETSTDTQYF.